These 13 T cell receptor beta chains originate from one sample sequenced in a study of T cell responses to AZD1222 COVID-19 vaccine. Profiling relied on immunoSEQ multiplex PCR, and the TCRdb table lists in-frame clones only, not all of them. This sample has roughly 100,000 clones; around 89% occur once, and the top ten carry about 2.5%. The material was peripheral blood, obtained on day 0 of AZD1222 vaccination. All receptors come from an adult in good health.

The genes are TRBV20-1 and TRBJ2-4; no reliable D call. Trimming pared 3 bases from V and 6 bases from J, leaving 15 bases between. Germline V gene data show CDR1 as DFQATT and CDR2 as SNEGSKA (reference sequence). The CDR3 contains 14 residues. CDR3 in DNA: TGCAGTGCTAGTGGCAGAACCACCCCAAACATTCAGTACTTC. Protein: CSASGRTTPNIQYF.

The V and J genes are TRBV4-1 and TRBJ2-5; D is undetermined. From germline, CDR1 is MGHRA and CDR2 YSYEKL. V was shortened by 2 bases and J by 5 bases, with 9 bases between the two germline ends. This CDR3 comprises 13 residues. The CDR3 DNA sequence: TGCGCCAGCAGCCAACTTCGTGGGGAGACCCAGTACTTC. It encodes CASSQLRGETQYF.

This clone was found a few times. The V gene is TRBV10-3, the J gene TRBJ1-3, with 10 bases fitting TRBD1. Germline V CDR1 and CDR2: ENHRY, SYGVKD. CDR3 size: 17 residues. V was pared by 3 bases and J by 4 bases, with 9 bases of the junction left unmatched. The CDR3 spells CAISDWRQGARGNTIYF. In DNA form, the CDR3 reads TGTGCCATCAGTGATTGGAGACAGGGGGCGCGCGGAAACACCATATATTTT.

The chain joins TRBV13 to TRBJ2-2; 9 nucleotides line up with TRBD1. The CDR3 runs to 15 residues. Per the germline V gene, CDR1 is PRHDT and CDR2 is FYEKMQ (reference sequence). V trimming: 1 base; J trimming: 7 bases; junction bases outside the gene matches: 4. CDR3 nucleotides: TGTGCCAGCAGCTTAGACAGGGGGCGCATCGGGGAGCTGTTTTTT. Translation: CASSLDRGRIGELFF. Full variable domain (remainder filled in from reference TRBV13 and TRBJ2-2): AAGVIQSPRHLIKEKRETATLKCYPIPRHDTVYWYQQGPGQDPQFLISFYEKMQSDKGSIPDRFSAQQFSDYHSELNMSSLELGDSALYFCASSLDRGRIGELFFGEGSRLTVL.

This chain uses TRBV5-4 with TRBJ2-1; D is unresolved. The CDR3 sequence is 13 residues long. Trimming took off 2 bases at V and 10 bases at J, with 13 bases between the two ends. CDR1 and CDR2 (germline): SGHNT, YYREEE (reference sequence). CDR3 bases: TGTGCCAGCAGCTTTGGTAGCAGCGAGGAGCAGTTCTTC. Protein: CASSFGSSEEQFF.

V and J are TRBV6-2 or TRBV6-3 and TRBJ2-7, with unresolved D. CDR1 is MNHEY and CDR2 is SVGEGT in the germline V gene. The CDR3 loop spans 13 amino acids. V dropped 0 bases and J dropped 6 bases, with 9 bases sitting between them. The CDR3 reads CASSYSALLEQYF. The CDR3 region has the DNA TGTGCCAGCAGTTACTCGGCGCTCCTCGAGCAGTACTTC.

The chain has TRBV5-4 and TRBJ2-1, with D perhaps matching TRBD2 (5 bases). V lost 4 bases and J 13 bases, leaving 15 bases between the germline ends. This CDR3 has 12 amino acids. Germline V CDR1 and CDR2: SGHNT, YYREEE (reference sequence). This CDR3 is CASSADSSYQFF. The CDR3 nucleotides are TGTGCCAGCAGCGCGGACTCATCCTACCAGTTCTTC.

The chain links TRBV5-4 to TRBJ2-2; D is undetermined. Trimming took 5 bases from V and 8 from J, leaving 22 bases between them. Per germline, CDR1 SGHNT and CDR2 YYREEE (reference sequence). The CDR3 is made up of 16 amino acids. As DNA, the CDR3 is TGTGCCAGCAGTCCCTCAAATAGACTCCCTCGGGGGGAGCTGTTTTTT. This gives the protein CASSPSNRLPRGELFF.

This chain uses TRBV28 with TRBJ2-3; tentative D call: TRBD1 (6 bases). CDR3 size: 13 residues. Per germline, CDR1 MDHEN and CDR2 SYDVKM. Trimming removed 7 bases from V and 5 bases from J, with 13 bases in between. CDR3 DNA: TGTGCCAGCACCGAGACAGGTATAGATACGCAGTATTTT. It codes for CASTETGIDTQYF.

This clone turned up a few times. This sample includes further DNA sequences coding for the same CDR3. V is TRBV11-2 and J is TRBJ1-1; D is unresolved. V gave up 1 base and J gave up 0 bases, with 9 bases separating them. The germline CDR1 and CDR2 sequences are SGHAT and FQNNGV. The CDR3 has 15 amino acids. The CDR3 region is CASSLVAGLNTEAFF. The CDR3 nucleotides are TGTGCCAGCAGCTTAGTAGCTGGATTGAACACTGAAGCTTTCTTT.

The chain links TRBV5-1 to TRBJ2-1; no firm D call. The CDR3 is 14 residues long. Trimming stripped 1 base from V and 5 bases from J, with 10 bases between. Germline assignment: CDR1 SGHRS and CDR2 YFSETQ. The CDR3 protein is CASSLTTGNNEQFF. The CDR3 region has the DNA TGCGCCAGCAGCTTGACGACTGGAAACAATGAGCAGTTCTTC.

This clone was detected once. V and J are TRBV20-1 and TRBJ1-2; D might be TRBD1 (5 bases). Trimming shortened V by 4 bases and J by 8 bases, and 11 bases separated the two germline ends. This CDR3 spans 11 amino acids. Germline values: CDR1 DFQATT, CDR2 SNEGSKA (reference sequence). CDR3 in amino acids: CSAIIGDGYTF. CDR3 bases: TGCAGTGCTATAATCGGGGACGGCTACACCTTC.

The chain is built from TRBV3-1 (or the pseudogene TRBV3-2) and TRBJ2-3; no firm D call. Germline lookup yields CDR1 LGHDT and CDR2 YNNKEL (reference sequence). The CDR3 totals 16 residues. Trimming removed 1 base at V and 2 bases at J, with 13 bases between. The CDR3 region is CASSQAGWSDTDTQYF. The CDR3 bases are TGTGCCAGCAGCCAAGCGGGCTGGAGTGACACAGATACGCAGTATTTT.